The rows below give T cell receptor beta chains drawn from one sample of a study of vaccination and CD4 T cells after COVID-19. TCRdb processed the PCR reads anew with MiXCR; each CDR3 protein has one entry. The table records 15,000 to 20,000 distinct CDR3 sequences, about 40% of them present only once. Antigen specificity for these receptors is unknown. Sequencing was performed on CD4+ T cells from blood, cultured in vitro, taken before SARS-CoV-2 vaccination. Every receptor here comes from a human donor who received a COVID-19 vaccine. Both conserved end residues are part of each CDR3. D genes are given only for firm matches. The size of a clone is reported for some rows only, either as once, few or many, or as a class for expanded clones.

TRBJ1-2	few	TRBV20-1	.	CSARRTVGYGYTF
TRBJ2-5	.	TRBV20-1	.	CSASSMGGAETQYF
TRBJ2-2	.	TRBV7-9	.	CASSSHVENTGELFF
TRBJ2-7	.	TRBV6-5	.	CASSYKGTPGGEQYF
TRBJ1-1	.	TRBV12-3/TRBV12-4	TRBD1	CASSRQGARAEAFF
TRBJ1-4	.	TRBV2	.	CASSEQGEKLFF
TRBJ2-5	few	TRBV20-1	TRBD2	CSATTSGETQYF
TRBJ2-5	.	TRBV11-3	.	CASSLGWGGGSETQYF
TRBJ2-1	.	TRBV12-3/TRBV12-4	.	CASSLESYNEQFF
TRBJ2-7	few	TRBV2	TRBD2	CASSGSGGRKEQYF
TRBJ1-1	.	TRBV28	.	CASSSPPTGTEAFF
TRBJ2-5	.	TRBV7-9	TRBD2	CASSFFLAGEQETQYF
TRBJ1-3	few	TRBV7-2	TRBD1	CASSPQGAGGNTIYF
TRBJ2-3	.	TRBV7-9	TRBD1	CASSPRDRERTGTTDTQYF
TRBJ1-3	few	TRBV19	.	CASTPERGRNTIYF
TRBJ2-1	.	TRBV2	.	CASSENLINRYNEQFF
TRBJ2-2	.	TRBV18	.	CASSRGQSNTGELFF
TRBJ2-7	.	TRBV7-8	.	CASSLLTQYYEQYF
TRBJ1-5	.	TRBV2	TRBD1	CASRTAGTGGQPQHF
TRBJ1-2	.	TRBV10-3	.	CAMTRDLNYGYTF
TRBJ2-2	few	TRBV10-1	.	CASSGRLNTGELFF
TRBJ2-7	few	TRBV20-1	TRBD1	CSARETGGYEQYF
TRBJ2-7	.	TRBV5-4	TRBD2	CASSLGIAGDYEQYF
TRBJ1-5	few	TRBV20-1	.	CSARPQGAPQHF
TRBJ2-3	.	TRBV10-1	.	CASSGERPSTDTQYF
TRBJ2-5	.	TRBV12-3/TRBV12-4	.	CASSPAKGGIQETQYF
TRBJ2-5	.	TRBV5-1	TRBD2	CASSWGLAGRRETQYF
TRBJ1-1	.	TRBV29-1	TRBD1	CSAEGQGSTEAFF